These T cell receptor beta chains were read from a single sample in a study of shared clonotypes between healthy human individuals. Using immunoSEQ multiplex PCR, the repertoire was profiled, and TCRdb retains in-frame clones only, with some absent. Of more than 500,000 clones detected, about 96% appear once; the ten largest clones hold 0.05% to 0.07%. Sequenced: naive CD4+ T cells sorted from blood. These TCRs come from a woman aged 30 to 39 in good health. The CDR3 runs from the conserved cysteine through the conserved F or W. The order of the fields is D gene, V gene, J gene, clone size, CDR3 protein, CDR3 DNA. D genes are given only for firm matches. The size entry is marked missing in some rows and otherwise reads once, few, many or a size class.

NA	TRBV6-1	TRBJ1-1	NA	CASSDFEAFF	TGTGCCAGCAGTGATTTTGAGGCTTTCTTT
TRBD1	TRBV19	TRBJ1-5	NA	CASSSDRGLNQPQHF	TGTGCCAGTAGTTCCGACAGGGGGCTGAATCAGCCCCAGCATTTT
NA	TRBV20-1	TRBJ2-3	NA	CSAIWQPTQYF	TGCAGTGCTATCTGGCAGCCCACGCAGTATTTT
NA	TRBV6-7	TRBJ2-7	NA	CASSCGSSYEQYF	TGTGCCAGCAGTTGCGGTAGCTCCTACGAGCAGTACTTC
TRBD1	TRBV23-1	TRBJ1-2	NA	CASRLQGANGYTF	TGCGCCAGCAGACTCCAGGGGGCGAATGGCTACACCTTC
NA	TRBV10-3	TRBJ2-1	once	CAISETVPEDEQFF	TGTGCCATCAGTGAGACCGTCCCGGAGGATGAGCAGTTCTTC
NA	TRBV28	TRBJ2-7	NA	CASSRGGSYEQYF	TGTGCCAGCAGTCGCGGCGGGTCCTACGAGCAGTACTTC
TRBD1	TRBV28	TRBJ1-5	NA	CASSLGKGQGYSNQPQHF	TGTGCCAGCAGCCTTGGGAAGGGACAGGGATATAGCAATCAGCCCCAGCATTTT
NA	TRBV19	TRBJ1-3	NA	CASSMGVSGNTIYF	TGTGCCAGTAGTATGGGTGTCTCTGGAAACACCATATATTTT
TRBD1	TRBV5-1	TRBJ2-3	NA	CASALETGIDTQYF	TGCGCCAGCGCCCTGGAGACAGGGATAGATACGCAGTATTTT
NA	TRBV19	TRBJ2-3	NA	CASSIGVPPDTQYF	TGTGCCAGTAGTATAGGGGTTCCCCCAGATACGCAGTATTTT
TRBD1	TRBV6-5	TRBJ1-2	NA	CASSGQGGDYGYTF	TGTGCCAGCAGTGGACAGGGGGGAGACTATGGCTACACCTTC
NA	TRBV11-2	TRBJ2-3	NA	CASSSRNGGKDTQYF	TGTGCCAGCAGCTCCCGAAATGGGGGGAAAGATACGCAGTATTTT
NA	TRBV7-9	TRBJ2-5	NA	CASSLAQAIETQYF	TGTGCCAGCAGCTTAGCTCAGGCGATAGAGACCCAGTACTTC
TRBD2	TRBV28	TRBJ2-3	NA	CASSLPPGLAGTDTQYF	TGTGCCAGCAGTTTGCCCCCTGGACTAGCGGGCACAGATACGCAGTATTTT
TRBD1	TRBV9	TRBJ1-1	NA	CASSERDRGYTEAFF	TGTGCCAGCAGCGAGCGGGACAGGGGTTACACTGAAGCTTTCTTT
NA	TRBV5-1	TRBJ2-7	NA	CASSNRGTHNYEQYF	TGCGCCAGCAGCAACCGCGGGACACACAACTACGAGCAGTACTTC
NA	TRBV10-3	TRBJ1-5	NA	CAISSRDGDQPQHF	TGTGCCATCAGTTCTAGGGACGGTGATCAGCCCCAGCATTTT
NA	TRBV7-2	TRBJ1-1	NA	CASSLDGGPEAFF	TGTGCCAGCAGCTTAGACGGGGGCCCTGAAGCTTTCTTT
NA	TRBV19	TRBJ1-5	NA	CASSIRLRGLINSNQPQHF	TGTGCCAGTAGTATACGGTTGCGCGGGTTGATCAATAGCAATCAGCCCCAGCATTTT
TRBD2	TRBV28	TRBJ2-3	NA	CASSRGGTDTQYF	TGTGCCAGCAGTCGGGGGGGCACAGATACGCAGTATTTT
NA	TRBV5-6	TRBJ2-7	NA	CASSLEGGISYEQYF	TGTGCCAGCAGCTTGGAGGGGGGGATCTCCTACGAGCAGTACTTC
TRBD2	TRBV19	TRBJ2-1	NA	CASSMSSGRARSYNEQFF	TGTGCCAGTAGTATGTCTAGCGGGAGGGCCCGATCCTACAATGAGCAGTTCTTC
TRBD1	TRBV27	TRBJ2-3	NA	CASSFRDRGTDTQYF	TGTGCCAGCAGTTTTCGGGACAGGGGGACAGATACGCAGTATTTT
TRBD1	TRBV28	TRBJ1-1	once	CASHGGVGGYTEAFF	TGTGCCAGTCACGGGGGGGTAGGGGGCTACACTGAAGCTTTCTTT
TRBD2	TRBV28	TRBJ2-1	NA	CASTAGGQAYNEQFF	TGTGCCAGCACAGCGGGAGGGCAGGCCTACAATGAGCAGTTCTTC
NA	TRBV7-3	TRBJ2-2	NA	CASRLGGVTGELFF	TGTGCCAGCAGGCTAGGCGGGGTCACCGGGGAGCTGTTTTTT
NA	TRBV9	TRBJ1-6	NA	CASSVGIGAGRNNSPLHF	TGTGCCAGCAGCGTAGGAATTGGTGCCGGGCGTAATAATTCACCCCTCCACTTT
NA	TRBV5-4	TRBJ1-2	few	CASTYGGYGYTF	TGTGCCAGCACCTACGGAGGGTACGGCTACACCTTC
NA	TRBV11-2	TRBJ1-2	NA	CASSPPNYGYTF	TGTGCCAGCAGCCCACCTAACTATGGCTACACCTTC
NA	TRBV19	TRBJ2-5	NA	CASSIARGEQYF	TGTGCCAGTAGTATTGCCAGAGGAGAGCAGTACTTC
TRBD1	TRBV6-6	TRBJ1-1	NA	CASSYPAGQVNTEAFF	TGTGCCAGCAGTTACCCAGCGGGACAGGTGAACACTGAAGCTTTCTTT
TRBD2	TRBV7-9	TRBJ2-3	NA	CASSRLAGGEDTQYF	TGTGCCAGCAGCCGACTAGCGGGAGGTGAAGATACGCAGTATTTT
NA	TRBV20-1	TRBJ2-7	NA	CSVDRSYEQYF	TGCAGTGTCGACAGGTCCTACGAGCAGTACTTC
TRBD2	TRBV7-9	TRBJ2-7	once	CASSIPSGRIHEQYF	TGTGCCAGCAGCATTCCTAGCGGGAGGATCCACGAGCAGTACTTC
NA	TRBV6-1	TRBJ1-5	NA	CASSEAGDQPQHF	TGTGCCAGCAGTGAAGCGGGGGATCAGCCCCAGCATTTT
NA	TRBV25-1	TRBJ2-7	NA	CASSESRTVGEQYF	TGTGCCAGCAGTGAATCCCGGACAGTAGGAGAGCAGTACTTC
TRBD2	TRBV15	TRBJ2-1	NA	CATSTRLSGRANEQFF	TGTGCCACCAGCACTCGACTAAGCGGGAGGGCCAATGAGCAGTTCTTC
TRBD1	TRBV4-1	TRBJ2-7	NA	CASSQKPRDRDEQYF	TGCGCCAGCAGCCAAAAACCCCGGGACAGGGACGAGCAGTACTTC
NA	TRBV7-9	TRBJ2-6	NA	CASSLDYNRNSGANVLTF	TGTGCCAGCAGCTTAGATTATAACAGGAACTCTGGGGCCAACGTCCTGACTTTC
TRBD1	TRBV2	TRBJ1-4	NA	CASSDQGATNEKLFF	TGTGCCAGCAGTGACCAGGGGGCAACTAATGAAAAACTGTTTTTT
NA	TRBV2	TRBJ2-7	NA	CASSTQGRLFGEQYF	TGTGCCAGCAGTACACAGGGTCGTCTCTTCGGGGAGCAGTACTTC
NA	TRBV19	TRBJ1-5	few	CASSIELREQPQHF	TGTGCCAGTAGTATAGAACTCAGGGAGCAGCCCCAGCATTTT
TRBD2	TRBV28	TRBJ2-7	NA	CASSLNSGSFTYEQYF	TGTGCCAGCAGTTTAAATAGCGGGAGTTTTACCTACGAGCAGTACTTC
NA	TRBV19	TRBJ1-4	NA	CASSIELSGQGTEKLFF	TGTGCCAGTAGTATTGAACTATCGGGGCAGGGTACTGAAAAACTGTTTTTT
TRBD1	TRBV6-5	TRBJ2-5	NA	CASSLDRGRETQYF	TGTGCCAGCAGTCTTGACAGGGGGCGAGAGACCCAGTACTTC
NA	TRBV28	TRBJ1-2	NA	CASSSPSMSSYGYTF	TGTGCCAGCAGTTCGCCATCAATGTCTAGCTATGGCTACACCTTC
TRBD1	TRBV7-2	TRBJ2-7	NA	CASSARDRGSYEQYF	TGTGCCAGCAGCGCCCGGGACAGGGGCTCCTACGAGCAGTACTTC
NA	TRBV5-1	TRBJ1-1	NA	CASSLGGSSEAFF	TGCGCCAGCAGCTTGGGAGGGAGCTCTGAAGCTTTCTTT
NA	TRBV19	TRBJ2-3	NA	CASSIDLTFDTQYF	TGTGCCAGTAGTATAGATCTAACTTTCGATACGCAGTATTTT
NA	TRBV19	TRBJ2-2	NA	CASSRQGLPSNTGELFF	TGTGCCAGTAGTAGACAAGGCCTACCCTCGAACACCGGGGAGCTGTTTTTT
NA	TRBV6-6	TRBJ1-2	NA	CASGYQTANYGYTF	TGTGCCAGCGGGTATCAGACAGCTAACTATGGCTACACCTTC
NA	TRBV7-6	TRBJ2-1	NA	CASSLAYGSSYNEQFF	TGTGCCAGCAGCTTAGCGTACGGGAGCTCCTACAATGAGCAGTTCTTC
TRBD1	TRBV29-1	TRBJ2-4	NA	CSVVIRGRAKNIQYF	TGCAGCGTTGTGATCAGGGGGAGAGCCAAAAACATTCAGTACTTC
NA	TRBV27	TRBJ2-2	NA	CASSRDKYTGELFF	TGTGCCAGCTCTCGGGACAAATACACCGGGGAGCTGTTTTTT
NA	TRBV15	TRBJ1-5	NA	CATSRGGGNQPQHF	TGTGCCACCAGCAGAGGTGGGGGGAATCAGCCCCAGCATTTT
NA	TRBV11-2	TRBJ2-4	NA	CASSSRTRLAKNIQYF	TGTGCCAGCAGCTCTCGGACCCGGCTAGCCAAAAACATTCAGTACTTC